A selection of T cell receptor beta chains follows, all from one sample in a study of cytomegalovirus exposure and HLA in healthy donors. Here immunoSEQ multiplex PCR was the method, and the copy in TCRdb shows in-frame clones only, minus some. The repertoire holds 150,000 or so clones, with roughly 80% as singletons. Sequencing was carried out using PBMCs. The source of these receptors is a male donor in good health and CMV-seropositive. Each CDR3 is given with its conserved first and last residue. D genes are given only for firm matches. Clone size is not always given. Where it is, it says once, few, many or a class for expanded clones.

j_call cdr3_length v_call d_call clone_size cdr3_aa cdr3_nt
TRBJ2-7 15 TRBV5-8 TRBD1 - CASSLAGTGIYEQYF TGTGCCAGCAGCTTGGCCGGGACAGGGATTTACGAGCAGTACTTC
TRBJ1-1 13 TRBV5-5 - few CASSLPVAAEAFF TGTGCCAGCAGCTTGCCCGTCGCAGCTGAAGCTTTCTTT
TRBJ2-7 16 TRBV21-1 - - CASSAGGLAGGHEQYF TGTGCCAGCAGCGCCGGAGGACTAGCGGGAGGACACGAGCAGTACTTC
TRBJ2-7 17 TRBV5-6 TRBD1 - CASSLARGQGKSYEQYF TGTGCCAGCAGCTTGGCAAGGGGACAGGGTAAATCCTACGAGCAGTACTTC
TRBJ1-2 16 TRBV4-3 TRBD1 - CASSQAMTGVEGGYTF TGCGCCAGCAGCCAAGCCATGACAGGGGTAGAAGGTGGCTACACCTTC
TRBJ2-7 16 TRBV15 TRBD1 - CATRRSGQGSSYEQYF TGTGCCACCAGAAGGTCGGGACAGGGGTCCTCCTACGAGCAGTACTTC
TRBJ1-1 14 TRBV4-3 TRBD1 - CASSHRQGNTEAFF TGCGCCAGCAGCCATCGACAGGGTAACACTGAAGCTTTCTTT
TRBJ2-5 16 TRBV28 TRBD2 - CASSFLRWEGQETQYF TGTGCCAGCAGTTTCCTCAGATGGGAGGGACAAGAGACCCAGTACTTC
TRBJ1-4 12 TRBV29-1 - - CSFRQNNEKLFF TGCAGCTTTAGACAGAATAATGAAAAACTGTTTTTT
TRBJ1-3 18 TRBV7-8 TRBD1 - CASSFGGQGIRTGNTIYF TGTGCCAGCAGCTTTGGGGGACAGGGGATCAGGACTGGAAACACCATATATTTT
TRBJ2-5 13 TRBV11-3 - - CASSQVGQETQYF TGTGCCAGCAGTCAGGTGGGCCAAGAGACCCAGTACTTC
TRBJ2-7 18 TRBV11-2 TRBD2 few CASSLTMSGTSGGYEQYF TGTGCCAGCAGCTTGACTATGTCCGGGACTAGCGGGGGCTACGAGCAGTACTTC
TRBJ1-1 12 TRBV6-1 - - CATGEPNTEAFF TGTGCCACTGGTGAGCCGAACACTGAAGCTTTCTTT
TRBJ2-2 14 TRBV7-9 TRBD2 - CASSGTSGGGELFF TGTGCCAGCAGCGGGACTAGCGGGGGCGGGGAGCTGTTTTTT
TRBJ2-1 18 TRBV4-1 - - CASSQDKRLARHNNEQFF TGCGCCAGCAGCCAAGATAAGAGGCTAGCGAGGCATAACAATGAGCAGTTCTTC
TRBJ2-5 17 TRBV9 TRBD1 - CASSPQIVGTGGETQYF TGTGCCAGCAGCCCACAAATTGTTGGGACAGGGGGAGAGACCCAGTACTTC
TRBJ2-7 15 TRBV13 TRBD2 - CASSLEGGMDYEQYF TGTGCCAGCAGCTTAGAGGGAGGGATGGACTACGAGCAGTACTTC
TRBJ1-5 16 TRBV6-6 TRBD1 - CASSIPGQAYNQPQHF TGTGCCAGCAGTATACCGGGACAGGCCTACAATCAGCCCCAGCATTTT
TRBJ1-1 11 TRBV7-2 - - CASSPDRRAFF TGTGCCAGCAGCCCGGACAGAAGAGCTTTCTTT
TRBJ1-4 14 TRBV27 - - CASSRSGFREKLFF TGTGCCAGCAGTCGATCAGGCTTTCGTGAAAAACTGTTTTTT
TRBJ2-1 15 TRBV7-7 - - CASSLEIASYNEQFF TGTGCCAGCAGCTTAGAGATAGCATCCTACAATGAGCAGTTCTTC